Each of the 18 T cell receptor beta chains below was sequenced from the same sample in a study of identical twins' blood T cells. From the 5' RACE reads, TCRdb called clonotypes with MiXCR, one entry per CDR3 protein. The table records a few hundred thousand distinct CDR3 sequences, around 30% of them present only once. Sequencing used PBMCs. These receptors were obtained from a woman aged 18-49 years in good health.

Regarding this clonotype: Sequence at one end of the junction differs from germline and may be a read error. This chain connects TRBV7-7 to TRBJ2-1; D remains unclear. CDR3 length: 14 amino acids. Germline V lookup: CDR1 SSHAT, CDR2 FNYEAQ (reference sequence). Here the CDR3 reads CASSSHGRLNEQFF. As DNA, the CDR3 is TGTGCTAGCAGCTCTCACGGACGGCTCAATGAGCAGTTCTTC.

This clonotype was seen more than once but under ten times. The chain is built from TRBV5-1 and TRBJ2-3; tentative D call: TRBD1 (6 bases). V lost 0 bases and J 1 base, leaving 9 bases between the germline ends. This CDR3 spans 15 amino acids. In germline, CDR1 is SGHRS, CDR2 YFSETQ. The CDR3 DNA is TGCGCCAGCAGCTTGGAGGGGGATGGCACAGATACGCAGTATTTT. Protein sequence: CASSLEGDGTDTQYF.

V usage is TRBV9 and J usage is TRBJ2-1, with D hard to call. Germline V lookup: CDR1 SGDLS, CDR2 YYNGEE. V was shortened by 0 bases and J by 2 bases, with 3 bases between the two germline ends. This CDR3 spans 13 amino acids. The CDR3 reads CASSVGAYNEQFF. CDR3 nucleotides: TGTGCCAGCAGCGTAGGTGCCTACAATGAGCAGTTCTTC.

V is TRBV27 and J is TRBJ2-7, with D perhaps matching TRBD1 (6 bases). V shed 3 bases and J shed 3 bases, with 12 bases lying between them. The CDR3 is 14 amino acids. Germline V CDR1 and CDR2: MNHEY, SMNVEV (reference sequence). The CDR3 sequence is CASSLGRGGYEQYF. DNA of the CDR3: TGTGCCAGCAGTTTGGGTCGAGGGGGCTACGAGCAGTACTTC.

This clonotype was observed a handful of times. The chain uses TRBV13 and TRBJ2-2, with 9 bases matching TRBD2. The CDR3 runs 18 residues. Germline V gene data show CDR1 as PRHDT and CDR2 as FYEKMQ (reference sequence). The J segment lost 4 bases and the V segment lost 3 bases, leaving 12 bases of the junction unmatched. The CDR3 reads CASSFYALAGPFTGELFF. CDR3 coding DNA: TGTGCCAGCAGCTTTTACGCGCTAGCGGGACCGTTCACCGGGGAGCTGTTTTTT.

This clonotype was seen at least ten times. The chain recombines TRBV20-1 with TRBJ2-1; 7 bases are a match to TRBD2. The CDR3 extends over 15 amino acids. J was trimmed by 4 bases and V by 0 bases; bases with no gene match: 6. Germline CDR1 is DFQATT and CDR2 is SNEGSKA (reference sequence). For the CDR3, the DNA is TGCAGTGCTAGAGATCTGGCGGGAGCATACAATGAGCAGTTCTTC. Its translation is CSARDLAGAYNEQFF.

This clonotype was detected many times. The V and J genes are TRBV29-1 and TRBJ1-2; D ambiguous. CDR1 and CDR2 from the germline V gene are SQVTM and ANQGSEA. Trimming took 6 bases from V and 7 from J, leaving 6 bases between them. CDR3 length: 9 residues. CDR3 region: CSVSGGYTF. CDR3 DNA: TGCAGCGTATCCGGTGGCTACACCTTC.

The chain has TRBV13 and TRBJ2-7; 9 nucleotides agree with TRBD1. CDR1 is PRHDT and CDR2 is FYEKMQ in the germline V gene (reference sequence). The V and J ends lost 3 bases and 5 bases, in that order; junction bases with no gene match: 8. This CDR3 has 15 amino acids. CDR3 DNA: TGTGCCAGCAGCTTCGGACAGGGGAAGGAGGACGAGCAGTACTTC. Its protein is CASSFGQGKEDEQYF.

This clonotype was observed a few times. The rearrangement joins TRBV7-2 to TRBJ1-3, with a tentative D call TRBD1 (5 bases). The CDR3 extends over 13 amino acids. V lost 5 bases, J lost 0 bases, and 5 bases lay in between. Per germline, CDR1 SGHTA and CDR2 FQGNSA. CDR3 DNA: TGTGCCAGCAGCACAGGCTCTGGAAACACCATATATTTT. Amino acids: CASSTGSGNTIYF.

This rearrangement joins TRBV4-3 to TRBJ2-2, with D perhaps TRBD2 (6 bases). CDR1 is LGHNA and CDR2 is YSLEER in the germline V gene. V lost 0 bases to trimming and J lost 4 bases, with 12 bases between them. This CDR3 has 16 amino acids. As DNA, the CDR3 is TGCGCCAGCAGCCAAGATCTGGAGGGCTCCACCGGGGAGCTGTTTTTT. This sequence encodes CASSQDLEGSTGELFF.

This clonotype showed up many times. The J gene is TRBJ2-1, the V gene TRBV11-3; 10 nucleotides match TRBD2. This CDR3 is built from 17 residues. Germline-derived CDR1 and CDR2 are SGHNT and YENEEA. With 4 bases clipped from V and 7 bases from J, the junction kept 13 bases outside the gene matches. This CDR3 reads CASSSRTSGFIGNEQFF. CDR3 nucleotides: TGTGCCAGCAGCTCCAGGACTAGCGGATTTATCGGGAATGAGCAGTTCTTC.

This sequence joins TRBV7-9 and TRBJ2-3; D gene uncertain. From germline, CDR1 is SEHNR and CDR2 FQNEAQ (reference sequence). The V end was cut by 2 bases, the J end by 4 bases, with 4 bases between. The CDR3 consists of 12 residues. DNA of the CDR3: TGTGCCAGCAGCTTACTAGCAGATACGCAGTATTTT. It encodes CASSLLADTQYF.

Only a few counts were recorded for this clonotype. The chain combines TRBV6-1 with TRBJ2-2; maybe TRBD2 (6 bases). The CDR3 runs to 17 residues. The germline V gene encodes CDR1 MNHNS and CDR2 SASEGT. V lost 2 bases and J 0 bases, leaving 13 bases between the germline ends. The CDR3 nucleotides are TGTGCCAGCAGTGAACTAGCGACCTCTTCGAACACCGGGGAGCTGTTTTTT. Its protein is CASSELATSSNTGELFF.

The chain couples TRBV20-1 to TRBJ1-2, with D tentatively TRBD1 (5 bases). V was clipped by 1 base and J by 6 bases, with 12 bases between them. Germline CDR1 reads DFQATT; CDR2 reads SNEGSKA (reference sequence). The length of the CDR3 is 13 residues. CDR3: CSARVARVDGYTF. The CDR3 bases are TGCAGTGCTAGAGTGGCCAGGGTGGATGGCTACACCTTC.

There are a few counts of this clonotype. Here the CDR3 reads CASSATSTPGYGYTF. CDR3 DNA sequence: TGTGCCAGCAGCGCCACTTCGACGCCGGGCTATGGCTACACCTTC. The chain links TRBV9 to TRBJ1-2; no firm D call. Germline-derived CDR1 and CDR2 are SGDLS and YYNGEE. Deletions cut 3 bases from V and 4 bases from J, with 16 bases between. This CDR3 is 15 amino acids long.

This clonotype appeared a few times. The chain couples TRBV3-1 to TRBJ1-3; no definite D call. CDR1 LGHDT and CDR2 YNNKEL come from the germline V gene (reference sequence). This CDR3 comprises 14 residues. V gave up 4 bases and J gave up 0 bases, with 7 bases separating them. The CDR3 coding sequence is TGTGCCAGCAGCCCAGAGGTCTCTGGAAACACCATATATTTT. It yields the protein CASSPEVSGNTIYF. Complete variable domain (other parts from reference TRBV3-1 and TRBJ1-3): DTAVSQTPKYLVTQMGNDKSIKCEQNLGHDTMYWYKQDSKKFLKIMFSYNNKELIINETVPNRFSPKSPDKAHLNLHINSLELGDSAVYFCASSPEVSGNTIYFGEGSWLTVV.

This chain joins TRBV19 and TRBJ2-3, with 13 bases aligning to TRBD2. V lost 5 bases, J lost 0 bases, and 8 bases stayed unmatched. The CDR3 runs 18 residues. The germline V gene has CDR1 LNHDA and CDR2 SQIVND (reference sequence). The CDR3: CASSEGGTSGMSTDTQYF. DNA of the CDR3: TGTGCCAGTAGTGAAGGCGGGACTAGCGGGATGAGCACAGATACGCAGTATTTT.

As DNA, the CDR3 is TGTGCCAGCAGCCAAGATCATAATTCACCCCTCCACTTT. Residues: CASSQDHNSPLHF. This rearrangement joins TRBV3-1 to TRBJ1-6; no clear D. The CDR3 length is 13 residues. The V gene's germline CDR1 is LGHDT and CDR2 YNNKEL (reference sequence). V lost 0 bases, J lost 5 bases, and 2 bases lay in between.